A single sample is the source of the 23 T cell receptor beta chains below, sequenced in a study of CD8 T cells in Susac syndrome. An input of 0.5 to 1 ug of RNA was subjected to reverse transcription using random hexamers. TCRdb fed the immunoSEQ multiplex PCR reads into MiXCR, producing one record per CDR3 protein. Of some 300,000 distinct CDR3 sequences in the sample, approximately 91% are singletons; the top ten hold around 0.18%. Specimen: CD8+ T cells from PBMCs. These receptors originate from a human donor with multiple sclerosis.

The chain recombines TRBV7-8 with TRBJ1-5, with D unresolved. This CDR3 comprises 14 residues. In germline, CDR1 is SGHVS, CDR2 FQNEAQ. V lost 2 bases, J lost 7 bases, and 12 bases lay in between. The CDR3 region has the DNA TGTGCCAGCAGCTTATTTACAGAAAGGCAGCCCCAGCATTTT. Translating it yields CASSLFTERQPQHF.

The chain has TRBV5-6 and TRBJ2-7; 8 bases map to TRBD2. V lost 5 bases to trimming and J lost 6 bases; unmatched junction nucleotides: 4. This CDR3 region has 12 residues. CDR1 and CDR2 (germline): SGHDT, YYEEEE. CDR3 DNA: TGTGCCAGCAGACCGGCGGGGGGCGAGCAGTACTTC. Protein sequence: CASRPAGGEQYF.

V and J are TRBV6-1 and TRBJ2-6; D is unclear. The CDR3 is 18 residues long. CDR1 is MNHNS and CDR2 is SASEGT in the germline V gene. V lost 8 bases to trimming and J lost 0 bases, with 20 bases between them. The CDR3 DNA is TGTGCCAGCTCCTCGTGGCTTGGCAGTGCCTCTGGGGCCAACGTCCTGACTTTC. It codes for CASSSWLGSASGANVLTF.

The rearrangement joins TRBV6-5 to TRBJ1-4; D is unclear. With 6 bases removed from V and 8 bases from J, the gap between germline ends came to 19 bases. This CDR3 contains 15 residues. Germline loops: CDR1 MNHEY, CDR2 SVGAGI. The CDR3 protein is CASSSQPATLEKLFF. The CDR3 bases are TGTGCCAGCAGCTCTCAACCAGCCACATTAGAAAAACTGTTTTTT.

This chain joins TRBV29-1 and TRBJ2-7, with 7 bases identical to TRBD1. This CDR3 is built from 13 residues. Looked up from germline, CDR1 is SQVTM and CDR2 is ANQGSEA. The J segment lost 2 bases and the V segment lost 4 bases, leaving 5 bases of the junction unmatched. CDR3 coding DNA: TGCAGCGTTGTACAGGGGCTAGCCTACGAGCAGTACTTC. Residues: CSVVQGLAYEQYF.

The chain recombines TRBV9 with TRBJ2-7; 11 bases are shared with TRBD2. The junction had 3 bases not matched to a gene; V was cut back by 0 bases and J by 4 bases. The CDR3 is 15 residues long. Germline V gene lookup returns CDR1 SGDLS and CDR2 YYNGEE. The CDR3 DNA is TGTGCCAGCAGCGTAGCCGGGACTAGCGGATACGAGCAGTACTTC. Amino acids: CASSVAGTSGYEQYF.

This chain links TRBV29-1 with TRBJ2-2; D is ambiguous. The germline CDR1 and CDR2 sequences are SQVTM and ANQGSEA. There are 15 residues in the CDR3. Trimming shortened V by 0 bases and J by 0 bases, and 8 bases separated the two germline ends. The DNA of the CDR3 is TGCAGCGTTGAAGATTTAACGGCGAACACCGGGGAGCTGTTTTTT. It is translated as CSVEDLTANTGELFF.

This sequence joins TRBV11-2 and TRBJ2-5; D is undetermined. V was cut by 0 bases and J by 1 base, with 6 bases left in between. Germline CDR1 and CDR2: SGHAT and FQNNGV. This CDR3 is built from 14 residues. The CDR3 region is CASSLELAQETQYF. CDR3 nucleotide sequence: TGTGCCAGCAGCTTAGAGTTGGCCCAAGAGACCCAGTACTTC. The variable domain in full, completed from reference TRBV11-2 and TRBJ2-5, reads EAGVAQSPRYKIIEKRQSVAFWCNPISGHATLYWYQQILGQGPKLLIQFQNNGVVDDSQLPKDRFSAERLKGVDSTLKIQPAKLEDSAVYLCASSLELAQETQYFGPGTRLLVL.

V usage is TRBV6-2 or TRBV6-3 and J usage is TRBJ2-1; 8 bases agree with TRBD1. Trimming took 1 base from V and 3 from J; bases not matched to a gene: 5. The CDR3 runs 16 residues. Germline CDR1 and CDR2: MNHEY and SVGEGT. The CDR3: CASSYYRGWNYNEQFF. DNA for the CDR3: TGTGCCAGCAGTTACTACAGGGGGTGGAACTACAATGAGCAGTTCTTC.

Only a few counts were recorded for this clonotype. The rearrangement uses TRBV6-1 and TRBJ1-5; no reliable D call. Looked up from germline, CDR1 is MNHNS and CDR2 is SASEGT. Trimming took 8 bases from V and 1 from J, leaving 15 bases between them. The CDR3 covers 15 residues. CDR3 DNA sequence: TGTGCCAGCCTTCAAGGTTATGGGAGCAATCAGCCCCAGCATTTT. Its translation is CASLQGYGSNQPQHF.

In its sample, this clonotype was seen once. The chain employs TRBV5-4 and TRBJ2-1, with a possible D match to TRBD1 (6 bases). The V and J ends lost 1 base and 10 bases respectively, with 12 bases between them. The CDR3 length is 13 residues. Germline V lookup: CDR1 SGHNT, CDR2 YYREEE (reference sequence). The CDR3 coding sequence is TGTGCCAGCAGCTTGTATAGGGGGAGAGAGCAGTTCTTC. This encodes CASSLYRGREQFF.

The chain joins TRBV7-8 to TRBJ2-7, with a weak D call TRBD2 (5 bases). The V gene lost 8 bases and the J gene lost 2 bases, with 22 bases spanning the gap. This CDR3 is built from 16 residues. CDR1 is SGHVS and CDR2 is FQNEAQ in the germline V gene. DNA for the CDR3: TGTGCCAGCCGCTCTAGGCCAGTCCGGGGTCCCTACGAGCAGTACTTC. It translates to CASRSRPVRGPYEQYF. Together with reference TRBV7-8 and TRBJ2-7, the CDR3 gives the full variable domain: GAGVSQSPRYKVAKRGQDVALRCDPISGHVSLFWYQQALGQGPEFLTYFQNEAQLDKSGLPSDRFFAERPEGSVSTLKIQRTQQEDSAVYLCASRSRPVRGPYEQYFGPGTRLTVT.

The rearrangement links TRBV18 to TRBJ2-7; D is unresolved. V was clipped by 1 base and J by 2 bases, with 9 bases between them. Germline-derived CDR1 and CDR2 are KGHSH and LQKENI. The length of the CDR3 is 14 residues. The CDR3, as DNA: TGTGCCAGCTCACCACTTAAATTAGCCTACGAGCAGTACTTC. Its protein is CASSPLKLAYEQYF.

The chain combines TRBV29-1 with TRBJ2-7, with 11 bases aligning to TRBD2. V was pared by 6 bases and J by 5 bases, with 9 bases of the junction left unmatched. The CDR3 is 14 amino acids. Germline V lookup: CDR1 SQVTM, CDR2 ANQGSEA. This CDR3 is CSVGSGRALDEQYF. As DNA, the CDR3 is TGCAGCGTAGGTAGCGGGAGGGCCTTGGACGAGCAGTACTTC.

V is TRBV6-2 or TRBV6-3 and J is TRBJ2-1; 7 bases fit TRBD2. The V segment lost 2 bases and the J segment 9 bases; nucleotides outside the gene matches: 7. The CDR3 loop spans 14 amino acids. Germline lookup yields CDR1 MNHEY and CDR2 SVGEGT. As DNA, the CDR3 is TGTGCCAGCAGTTACCCACAGCGGGAAGGTGAGCAGTTCTTC. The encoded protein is CASSYPQREGEQFF.

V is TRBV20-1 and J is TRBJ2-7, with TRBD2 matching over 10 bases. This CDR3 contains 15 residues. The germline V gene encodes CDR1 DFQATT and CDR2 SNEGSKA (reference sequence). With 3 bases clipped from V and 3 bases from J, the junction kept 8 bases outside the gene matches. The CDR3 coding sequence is TGCAGTGCTAGGGGCCTAGCGGGGGCCATCTACGAGCAGTACTTC. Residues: CSARGLAGAIYEQYF.

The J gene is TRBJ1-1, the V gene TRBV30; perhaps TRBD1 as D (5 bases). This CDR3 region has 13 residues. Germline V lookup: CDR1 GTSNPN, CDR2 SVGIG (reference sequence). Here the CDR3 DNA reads TGTGGGGTCTGGGGGGGAAGTGAAACTGAAGCTTTCTTT. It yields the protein CGVWGGSETEAFF.

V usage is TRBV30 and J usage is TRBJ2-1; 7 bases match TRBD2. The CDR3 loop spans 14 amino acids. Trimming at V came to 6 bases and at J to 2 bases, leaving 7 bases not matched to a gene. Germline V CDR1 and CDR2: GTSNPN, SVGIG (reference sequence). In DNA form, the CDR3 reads TGTGCCTGTCCCTCCGGGGGGACCTACAATGAGCAGTTCTTC. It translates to CACPSGGTYNEQFF.

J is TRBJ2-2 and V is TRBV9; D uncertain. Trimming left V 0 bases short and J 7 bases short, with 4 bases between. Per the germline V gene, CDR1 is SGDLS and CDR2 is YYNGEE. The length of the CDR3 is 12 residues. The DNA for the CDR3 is TGTGCCAGCAGCGTAGGATACGGGGAGCTGTTTTTT. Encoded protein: CASSVGYGELFF.

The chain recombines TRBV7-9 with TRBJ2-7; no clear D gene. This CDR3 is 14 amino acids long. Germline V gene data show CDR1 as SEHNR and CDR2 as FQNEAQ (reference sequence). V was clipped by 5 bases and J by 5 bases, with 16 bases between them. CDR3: CASSPASSTHEQYF. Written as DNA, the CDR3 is TGTGCCAGCAGCCCCGCCAGCTCAACCCACGAGCAGTACTTC.

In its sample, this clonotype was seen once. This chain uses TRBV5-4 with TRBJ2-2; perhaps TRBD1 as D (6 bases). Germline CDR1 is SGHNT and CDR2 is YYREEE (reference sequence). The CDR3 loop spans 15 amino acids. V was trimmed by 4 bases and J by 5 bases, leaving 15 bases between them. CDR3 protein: CASSATDSSTGELFF. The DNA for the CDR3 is TGTGCCAGCAGCGCAACGGACAGCAGTACCGGGGAGCTGTTTTTT.

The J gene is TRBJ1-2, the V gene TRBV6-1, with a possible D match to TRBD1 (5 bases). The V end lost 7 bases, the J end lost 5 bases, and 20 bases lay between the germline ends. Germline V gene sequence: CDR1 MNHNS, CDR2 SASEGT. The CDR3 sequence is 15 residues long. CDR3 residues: CASTPRTDSPYGYTF. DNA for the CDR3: TGTGCCAGCACGCCCCGGACCGACAGTCCTTATGGCTACACCTTC.

CDR3: CSASSGTRTHEQFF. CDR3 DNA sequence: TGCAGTGCTAGCTCCGGGACGCGGACCCATGAGCAGTTCTTC. The chain joins TRBV20-1 to TRBJ2-1, with D tentatively TRBD1 or TRBD2 (5 bases each). V lost 3 bases to trimming and J lost 8 bases, with 17 bases between them. The CDR3 has 14 residues. Germline CDR1 and CDR2: DFQATT and SNEGSKA (reference sequence).